This T cell receptor beta chain is drawn from a study of siplizumab effects on memory and regulatory T cells (dated by TCRdb to about 2019). Regarding the study in general: The effect of the anti-CD2 antibody siplizumab on alloreactive T-cell subsets was examined in allogeneic mixed lymphocyte reactions constructed from human PBMCs. General study outcomes and caveats: Unstimulated naive T cells appeared to be more diverse than memory T cells, and naive cells seemed to make a substantial contribution to the alloresponse. Because sequences below about 10^-5 frequency were poorly captured, only a minor fraction of alloreactive clones could be mapped to unstimulated subsets. In reactions with siplizumab, an average of approximately 69% of mappable alloreactive CD4+ clones were Treg-derived, compared with 25% to 30% in control reactions. For roughly 75-97% of proliferating CD4+ or CD8+ clones, no naive or memory phenotype could be assigned. No functional confirmation was obtained for the suppressive function of proliferating Tregs from siplizumab cultures. The cumulative frequency of alloreactive sequences that could be traced back to unstimulated CD4+ memory T cells was significantly reduced by siplizumab.

The method behind the library was the immunoSEQ multiplex PCR assay. The deep sequencing platform assayed around 94,000 TCR templates per sample. Genomic DNA extracted from sorted T cells was used for TCRbeta CDR3 sequencing. The authors' pipeline ran thus. The R programming language was used for the clonal analysis of the TCRbeta CDR3 data. Unstimulated samples were compared with post-reaction CFSE-low samples to define alloreactive CD4+ and CD8+ clones. Regulatory or non-regulatory origin of alloreactive CD4+ clones was assigned by matching sequences to the sorted unstimulated Treg and non-Treg repertoires. This is the immuneACCESS table as TCRdb keeps it, with only in-frame sequences that have V and J called. A part of the clones is gone; compared with another copy, unresolved V genes explain less than half, and the rest is unexplained. The V and J calls and clone size come from that table; D and trimming were worked out from the DNA. Present in this sample are about 120,000 clones, over 85% of which were seen just once. The ten largest clones capture approximately 0.17% of the sample.

The CDR3 runs 14 amino acids, cysteine and phenylalanine included. The DNA shown is the 42-base CDR3, in frame from base 1. The germline V gene (reference sequence) provides CDR1 SGHKS and CDR2 YYEKEE. V is pared back by 3 bases and J by 2 bases, with 12 bases lying between the germline termini. Sorted unstimulated T cells, along with proliferating T cells recovered from mixed lymphocyte reactions, underwent TCRbeta CDR3 sequencing. Fresh whole blood from under 13 HLA-typed healthy donors was used as the source from which PBMCs were isolated. Unstimulated CD4+ non-regulatory T cells were FACS-sorted to map the origin of alloreactive clones. A note on this clone: Its recognized antigen is unknown. Per-base quality was not reported, and no clone a single base away is much larger than it.

The source of this sequence is a human donor in good health. The chain uses TRBV5-5 and TRBJ2-7, with the D assignment possibly TRBD1 or TRBD2, given 5 matching bases for each. The material sequenced was non-Treg CD4+ T cells sorted from blood. Taken with the paper, the label for cell subset or site translates to: FACS-sorted unstimulated CD4+ non-regulatory T cells. The nucleotide sequence is TGTGCCAGCAGCTCCGGGGACCCGCCCTACGAGCAGTACTTC. Translated, this is CASSSGDPPYEQYF.